These T cell receptor beta chains were read from a single sample in a study of cytomegalovirus exposure and HLA in healthy donors. TCRdb's copy holds only in-frame clones and misses some; the assay was immunoSEQ multiplex PCR. Among around 240,000 clones listed, about 90% were seen once. The specimen was PBMCs. The receptor set was obtained from a woman in her late teens or twenties in good health and CMV-seronegative. CDR3s include the opening cysteine and the closing phenylalanine or tryptophan. D genes are given only for firm matches. Size tells how often a clone was seen (once, few, many) or the class of an expanded clone, and some rows leave it out.

>TRBV6-4|TRBD1|-|15|TRBJ2-2
CASSMGQGGTGELFF
TGTGCCAGCAGTATGGGACAGGGAGGCACCGGGGAGCTGTTTTTT
>TRBV28|-|-|12|TRBJ1-1
CASSWQNTEAFF
TGTGCCAGCAGCTGGCAGAACACTGAAGCTTTCTTT
>TRBV7-2|TRBD1|-|17|TRBJ2-7
CASSLAPGQGSTYEQYF
TGTGCCAGCAGCTTAGCTCCAGGACAGGGGTCAACCTACGAGCAGTACTTC
>TRBV5-1|-|-|15|TRBJ1-3
CASSLGEDSGNTIYF
TGCGCCAGCAGCTTGGGCGAAGACTCTGGAAACACCATATATTTT
>TRBV9|-|once|17|TRBJ2-2
CASSPRGGGGDTGELFF
TGTGCCAGCAGCCCCCGGGGTGGTGGCGGAGACACCGGGGAGCTGTTTTTT
>TRBV28|TRBD1|-|14|TRBJ1-5
CASGITGVSQPQHF
TGTGCCAGCGGGATTACAGGGGTCAGTCAGCCCCAGCATTTT
>TRBV5-4|TRBD1|-|15|TRBJ2-1
CASSFGQGASNEQFF
TGTGCCAGCAGCTTCGGTCAGGGGGCTTCCAATGAGCAGTTCTTC
>TRBV7-3|TRBD2|-|16|TRBJ2-2
CASSSRRGANTGELFF
TGTGCCAGCAGCTCCAGGCGGGGGGCGAACACCGGGGAGCTGTTTTTT
>TRBV9|TRBD2|-|16|TRBJ2-2
CASSEGPTSGGPQPFF
TGTGCCAGCAGCGAAGGACCGACTAGCGGGGGGCCCCAACCGTTTTTT
>TRBV7-6|-|-|15|TRBJ2-1
CASSLAPQAYNEQFF
TGTGCCAGCAGCTTAGCTCCACAGGCCTACAATGAGCAGTTCTTC
>TRBV7-6|TRBD2|-|17|TRBJ2-2
CASSWGLAGGDTGELFF
TGTGCCAGCAGCTGGGGGCTAGCGGGGGGTGACACCGGGGAGCTGTTTTTT
>TRBV10-2|-|-|15|TRBJ1-2
CASRGGWGPNYGYTF
TGCGCCAGTCGAGGGGGATGGGGGCCTAACTATGGCTACACCTTC
>TRBV7-2|-|-|15|TRBJ2-5
CASSWVEGGQETQYF
TGTGCCAGCAGCTGGGTGGAGGGCGGCCAAGAGACCCAGTACTTC
>TRBV11-2|TRBD1|once|19|TRBJ2-2
CASSLVVFRRQGITGELFF
TGTGCCAGCAGCTTAGTTGTTTTCCGGAGACAGGGGATAACCGGGGAGCTGTTTTTT
>TRBV28|TRBD1|-|17|TRBJ1-1
CASSLSGQSEENTEAFF
TGTGCCAGCAGTCTATCGGGACAGTCCGAGGAGAACACTGAAGCTTTCTTT
>TRBV30|-|once|15|TRBJ1-1
CAWSVLGGRYTEAFF
TGTGCCTGGAGTGTACTCGGGGGGCGCTACACTGAAGCTTTCTTT
>TRBV27|TRBD1|-|14|TRBJ2-2
CASSFAGGTGELFF
TGTGCCAGCAGTTTCGCAGGGGGCACCGGGGAGCTGTTTTTT
>TRBV15|-|-|14|TRBJ1-3
CATSRVGGRNTIYF
TGTGCCACCAGCAGAGTAGGGGGAAGAAACACCATATATTTT
>TRBV4-1|TRBD2|-|17|TRBJ2-2
CASSQEGRGDGSGELFF
TGCGCCAGCAGCCAAGAGGGCCGGGGGGACGGGTCCGGGGAGCTGTTTTTT
>TRBV11-2|TRBD1|-|14|TRBJ1-1
CASSSPRQGAEAFF
TGTGCCAGCAGCTCCCCCCGACAGGGTGCTGAAGCTTTCTTT
>TRBV2|-|once|16|TRBJ2-4
CASSEARAVTKNIQYF
TGTGCCAGCAGTGAGGCCAGGGCAGTGACCAAAAACATTCAGTACTTC
>TRBV27|TRBD2|-|18|TRBJ2-1
CASSLLGASGGVLNEQFF
TGTGCCAGCAGTTTATTAGGGGCTAGCGGGGGGGTACTGAATGAGCAGTTCTTC
>TRBV6-5|-|few|13|TRBJ1-5
CATSGGLTQPQHF
TGTGCCACCTCGGGGGGGTTGACTCAGCCCCAGCATTTT
>TRBV27|-|-|15|TRBJ1-1
CASTLSAGIRAEAFF
TGTGCCAGCACTTTGTCGGCAGGGATCAGGGCTGAAGCTTTCTTT
>TRBV28|-|-|15|TRBJ2-7
CASSGGGQGVYEQYF
TGTGCCAGCAGCGGGGGGGGACAGGGTGTATACGAGCAGTACTTC
>TRBV7-7|TRBD2|-|15|TRBJ2-3
CASSLAGGSTDTQYF
TGTGCTAGCAGCTTAGCGGGGGGTAGCACAGATACGCAGTATTTT
>TRBV19|TRBD2|-|16|TRBJ2-5
CASRRGTSGGVETQYF
TGTGCCAGTAGGAGGGGGACTAGCGGGGGTGTGGAGACCCAGTACTTC
>TRBV7-8|-|-|12|TRBJ2-7
CASSLREYEQYF
TGTGCCAGCAGCTTAAGGGAGTACGAGCAGTACTTC
>TRBV7-8|-|-|14|TRBJ1-6
CASSLIKENSPLHF
TGTGCCAGCAGCCTGATTAAGGAGAATTCACCCCTCCACTTT
>TRBV4-1|-|few|12|TRBJ2-1
CASSQDPSQEFF
TGCGCCAGCAGCCAAGATCCGAGCCAAGAGTTCTTC
>TRBV5-1|TRBD2|-|15|TRBJ2-3
CASSLAAGGTDTQYF
TGCGCCAGCAGCTTGGCAGCGGGGGGCACAGATACGCAGTATTTT